Detailed here is one T cell receptor (beta chain). Its antigen is still unknown. Some second doses came at about 4 weeks and others at about 12 weeks; these were pooled. This sample was taken from a study of T cell responses to AZD1222 COVID-19 vaccine. Study findings and constraints: CD4 TCRs covered the whole spike, strongest at regions 160-218 and 743-854. Increases in Spike-specific TCR breadth and depth were seen after two AZD1222 doses.

The repertoire was sequenced with immunoSEQ multiplex PCR; TCRdb's copy has only in-frame clones and lacks some. The sample carries around 100,000 clones, approximately 90% recorded once. This TCR derives from an adult who received the AZD1222 COVID-19 vaccine. Source: peripheral blood, taken 28 days after the second AZD1222 dose.

The CDR3 bases are TGTGCCAGCAGCCGTAGTACGATGAACACTGAAGCTTTCTTT. Translated, it gives CASSRSTMNTEAFF. This rearrangement joins TRBV3-1 (or the pseudogene TRBV3-2) to TRBJ1-1; D is ambiguous. Trimming stripped 4 bases from V and 0 bases from J, with 9 bases between. From germline, CDR1 is LGHDT and CDR2 YNNKEL (reference sequence). This CDR3 has 14 amino acids.